A selection of T cell receptor beta chains follows, all from one sample in a study of T cell responses to AZD1222 COVID-19 vaccine. Sequencing was performed with immunoSEQ multiplex PCR; in TCRdb, only in-frame clones are kept and a portion is missing. The profile shows about 130,000 clones, 80% to 95% of them singletons. This material consisted of peripheral blood, taken on day 0 of AZD1222 vaccination. The receptors stem from an adult in good health. Each CDR3 is given with its conserved first and last residue. Fields, in order: D gene, V gene, clone size, J gene, CDR3 protein, CDR3 DNA. D genes are given only for firm matches. Some rows mark clone size as missing; the rest say once, few, many or name a class of expanded clone.

D gene: TRBD1
V gene: TRBV28
clone size: once
J gene: TRBJ1-1
CDR3 protein: CASSSPGQYASNTEAFF
CDR3 DNA: TGTGCCAGCAGTTCCCCGGGACAGTATGCTTCGAACACTGAAGCTTTCTTT

D gene: TRBD1
V gene: TRBV19
clone size: NA
J gene: TRBJ2-2
CDR3 protein: CASTSGTGGEYYTGELFF
CDR3 DNA: TGTGCCAGTACGTCCGGGACAGGGGGCGAATATTACACCGGGGAGCTGTTTTTT

D gene: NA
V gene: TRBV28
clone size: NA
J gene: TRBJ1-2
CDR3 protein: CASSLGSSLMDGYTF
CDR3 DNA: TGTGCCAGCAGCCTCGGGTCCTCCCTGATGGATGGCTACACCTTC

D gene: NA
V gene: TRBV12-3/TRBV12-4
clone size: NA
J gene: TRBJ2-7
CDR3 protein: CASSFGSLEEQYF
CDR3 DNA: TGTGCCAGCAGTTTTGGCAGCCTGGAAGAGCAGTACTTC

D gene: NA
V gene: TRBV6-4
clone size: NA
J gene: TRBJ2-2
CDR3 protein: CASSSYQGGELFF
CDR3 DNA: TGTGCCAGCAGTTCGTATCAGGGCGGGGAGCTGTTTTTT

D gene: TRBD1
V gene: TRBV28
clone size: few
J gene: TRBJ2-7
CDR3 protein: CASSFGTGFYEQYF
CDR3 DNA: TGTGCCAGCAGTTTTGGGACAGGGTTCTACGAGCAGTACTTC

D gene: NA
V gene: TRBV7-9
clone size: once
J gene: TRBJ1-2
CDR3 protein: CASSLRQELNYGYTF
CDR3 DNA: TGTGCCAGCAGCTTACGACAGGAGCTTAACTATGGCTACACCTTC

D gene: NA
V gene: TRBV9
clone size: NA
J gene: TRBJ1-6
CDR3 protein: CASSGSWVGNSPLHF
CDR3 DNA: TGTGCCAGCAGCGGATCTTGGGTGGGTAATTCACCCCTCCACTTT

D gene: NA
V gene: TRBV28
clone size: NA
J gene: TRBJ2-7
CDR3 protein: CASGGGWYEQYF
CDR3 DNA: TGTGCCAGCGGGGGGGGCTGGTACGAGCAGTACTTC

D gene: NA
V gene: TRBV5-1
clone size: NA
J gene: TRBJ1-5
CDR3 protein: CASSFGGDQPQHF
CDR3 DNA: TGCGCCAGCAGCTTTGGAGGGGACCAGCCCCAGCATTTT

D gene: NA
V gene: TRBV25-1
clone size: NA
J gene: TRBJ1-2
CDR3 protein: CASSDQGFDYGYTF
CDR3 DNA: TGTGCCAGCAGTGATCAAGGGTTTGACTATGGCTACACCTTC

D gene: TRBD1
V gene: TRBV5-1
clone size: NA
J gene: TRBJ2-1
CDR3 protein: CASNLRDRGNNEQFF
CDR3 DNA: TGCGCCAGTAATCTCCGGGACAGGGGGAACAATGAGCAGTTCTTC

D gene: TRBD2
V gene: TRBV6-5
clone size: NA
J gene: TRBJ2-5
CDR3 protein: CASSNVAGAAETQYF
CDR3 DNA: TGTGCCAGCTCCAACGTAGCGGGAGCGGCAGAGACCCAGTACTTC

D gene: NA
V gene: TRBV20-1
clone size: once
J gene: TRBJ1-1
CDR3 protein: CSAPTDKGAFF
CDR3 DNA: TGCAGTGCTCCGACCGATAAAGGAGCTTTCTTT

D gene: NA
V gene: TRBV19
clone size: NA
J gene: TRBJ2-2
CDR3 protein: CASSQVVTGELFF
CDR3 DNA: TGTGCCAGTAGCCAGGTCGTTACCGGGGAGCTGTTTTTT

D gene: TRBD1
V gene: TRBV5-1
clone size: NA
J gene: TRBJ1-1
CDR3 protein: CASSPNRGRTEAFF
CDR3 DNA: TGCGCCAGCAGCCCGAACAGGGGGCGGACTGAAGCTTTCTTT

D gene: NA
V gene: TRBV2
clone size: NA
J gene: TRBJ1-1
CDR3 protein: CASSEAGTARVAEAFF
CDR3 DNA: TGTGCCAGCAGTGAAGCGGGGACGGCGAGGGTGGCTGAAGCTTTCTTT

D gene: TRBD1
V gene: TRBV6-5
clone size: NA
J gene: TRBJ2-7
CDR3 protein: CASSYGTGGSYEQYF
CDR3 DNA: TGTGCCAGCAGTTACGGGACAGGGGGATCCTACGAGCAGTACTTC

D gene: NA
V gene: TRBV12-3/TRBV12-4
clone size: NA
J gene: TRBJ2-7
CDR3 protein: CASSSTGTYEQYF
CDR3 DNA: TGTGCCAGCAGTTCAACAGGGACCTACGAGCAGTACTTC

D gene: NA
V gene: TRBV6-5
clone size: NA
J gene: TRBJ2-1
CDR3 protein: CASRNGQLFGEQFF
CDR3 DNA: TGTGCCAGCAGGAACGGGCAGTTGTTCGGGGAGCAGTTCTTC

D gene: NA
V gene: TRBV7-3
clone size: NA
J gene: TRBJ1-2
CDR3 protein: CASSSGGGPYGYTF
CDR3 DNA: TGTGCCAGCAGCTCCGGTGGGGGCCCCTATGGCTACACCTTC

D gene: NA
V gene: TRBV6-5
clone size: NA
J gene: TRBJ2-2
CDR3 protein: CASRETNTGELFF
CDR3 DNA: TGTGCCAGTAGAGAGACGAACACCGGGGAGCTGTTTTTT

D gene: NA
V gene: TRBV3-1/TRBV3-2
clone size: NA
J gene: TRBJ1-1
CDR3 protein: CASSQSSGGTEAFF
CDR3 DNA: TGTGCCAGCAGCCAATCGAGCGGGGGAACTGAAGCTTTCTTT

D gene: TRBD1
V gene: TRBV6-4
clone size: NA
J gene: TRBJ1-1
CDR3 protein: CASRARGGTEAFF
CDR3 DNA: TGTGCCAGCAGGGCCAGGGGGGGCACTGAAGCTTTCTTT